A selection of T cell receptor beta chains follows, all from one sample in a study of PD-1 blockade in classical Hodgkin lymphoma. Method: immunoSEQ multiplex PCR; TCRdb's copy keeps in-frame clones and lacks some. This table has 100,000 to 120,000 clones, around 89% appearing once. Sample: peripheral blood mononuclear cells (PBMCs), taken before the second cycle of nivolumab. The receptors shown here come from a human donor with classical Hodgkin lymphoma. Each CDR3 is given with its conserved first and last residue. The order of the fields is V gene, D gene, J gene, clone size, CDR3 protein, CDR3 DNA. D genes are given only for firm matches. Size is stated for part of the rows, as once, few or many counts, or as a class when the clone is expanded.

>TRBV27|-|TRBJ2-3|-
CASSFRGQSTDTQYF
TGTGCCAGCAGTTTCCGCGGTCAAAGCACAGATACGCAGTATTTT
>TRBV6-1|-|TRBJ2-7|-
CASSHRKGAYEQYF
TGTGCCAGCAGTCACAGGAAAGGGGCCTACGAGCAGTACTTC
>TRBV2|-|TRBJ1-1|-
CASSEGGDSTEAFF
TGTGCCAGCAGTGAGGGTGGGGATAGCACTGAAGCTTTCTTT
>TRBV29-1|TRBD2|TRBJ2-7|-
CSAASGLAGYEQYF
TGCAGCGCGGCATCCGGACTAGCGGGCTACGAGCAGTACTTC
>TRBV25-1|-|TRBJ1-2|-
CASFSDSSYGYTF
TGTGCCAGCTTTTCGGACAGCTCCTATGGCTACACCTTC
>TRBV7-9|-|TRBJ1-3|few
CASSLGDLSGNTIYF
TGTGCCAGCAGCTTAGGGGACCTCTCTGGAAACACCATATATTTT
>TRBV10-3|-|TRBJ2-2|-
CAISESPGVGELFF
TGTGCCATCAGTGAGTCACCGGGGGTCGGGGAGCTGTTTTTT
>TRBV29-1|TRBD2|TRBJ2-7|-
CSVEATSGSYEQYF
TGCAGCGTTGAAGCTACTAGCGGCTCCTACGAGCAGTACTTC
>TRBV7-2|TRBD2|TRBJ2-7|-
CASSLARGLAGEQYF
TGTGCCAGCAGCTTAGCTCGGGGACTAGCTGGCGAGCAGTACTTC
>TRBV4-2|-|TRBJ1-5|-
CASSQEAGVRGNQPQHF
TGTGCCAGCAGCCAAGAGGCCGGGGTCCGGGGAAATCAGCCCCAGCATTTT
>TRBV5-1|TRBD2|TRBJ2-1|-
CATKRGAGDEQFF
TGCGCCACTAAGAGGGGAGCGGGAGACGAGCAGTTCTTC
>TRBV7-2|-|TRBJ2-5|-
CASSLKGSQREETQYF
TGTGCCAGCAGCTTGAAGGGCTCCCAGCGGGAAGAGACCCAGTACTTC
>TRBV5-4|TRBD2|TRBJ2-3|-
CASRTSGALTDTQYF
TGTGCCAGTCGGACTAGCGGGGCTCTCACCGATACGCAGTATTTT
>TRBV7-9|TRBD1|TRBJ1-1|once
CASSDRTGGYTEAFF
TGTGCCAGCAGCGATCGAACAGGGGGGTATACTGAAGCTTTCTTT
>TRBV4-1|-|TRBJ1-5|-
CASSQGRGGNQPQHF
TGCGCCAGCAGCCAAGGACGGGGGGGAAATCAGCCCCAGCATTTT
>TRBV5-1|TRBD1|TRBJ2-7|-
CASSLRDRAYEQYF
TGCGCCAGCAGCTTGAGGGACAGGGCCTACGAGCAGTACTTC
>TRBV2|-|TRBJ1-4|-
CASSPTSGQYTTNEKLFF
TGTGCCAGCAGTCCCACCTCGGGACAATATACAACTAATGAAAAACTGTTTTTT
>TRBV5-5|-|TRBJ1-1|-
CASSLEQMNTEAFF
TGTGCCAGCAGCTTGGAACAGATGAACACTGAAGCTTTCTTT
>TRBV4-3|-|TRBJ2-7|-
CASSQELIGLHEQYF
TGCGCCAGCAGCCAAGAACTCATAGGGCTCCACGAGCAGTACTTC
>TRBV4-2|TRBD2|TRBJ2-2|-
CASSSGSRDTGELFF
TGTGCCAGCAGCAGCGGGAGTCGGGACACCGGGGAGCTGTTTTTT
>TRBV5-1|-|TRBJ2-7|few
CASSLERSYEQYF
TGCGCCAGCAGCTTGGAGAGATCCTACGAGCAGTACTTC
>TRBV11-2|-|TRBJ2-2|-
CASSLALGELFF
TGTGCCAGCAGCTTAGCTCTCGGGGAGCTGTTTTTT
>TRBV7-9|TRBD2|TRBJ2-1|-
CASSRLGTSEYNEQFF
TGTGCCAGCAGCCGGCTTGGGACTAGCGAGTACAATGAGCAGTTCTTC
>TRBV5-4|TRBD1|TRBJ1-4|-
CASSLAGQGWEKLFF
TGTGCCAGCAGCTTGGCCGGACAGGGCTGGGAAAAACTGTTTTTT
>TRBV5-1|-|TRBJ2-7|-
CASSSGPQKGEQYF
TGCGCCAGCAGCTCCGGCCCTCAAAAGGGCGAGCAGTACTTC
>TRBV14|-|TRBJ2-3|-
CASSQGHTDTQYF
TGTGCCAGCAGCCAAGGCCACACAGATACGCAGTATTTT
>TRBV6-5|-|TRBJ1-2|-
CASSKRTRGYGYTF
TGTGCCAGCAGCAAACGGACTAGGGGCTATGGCTACACCTTC
>TRBV18|-|TRBJ1-2|-
CASSLGQNYGYTF
TGTGCCAGCTCTCTCGGACAGAACTATGGCTACACCTTC
>TRBV30|-|TRBJ1-2|once
CAWSVAGEGGYTF
TGTGCCTGGAGTGTAGCAGGGGAGGGGGGCTACACCTTC
>TRBV5-1|-|TRBJ2-7|-
CASSPTDQTTYEQYF
TGCGCCAGCAGTCCAACAGACCAGACAACCTACGAGCAGTACTTC
>TRBV18|-|TRBJ1-5|-
CASSPYKVTQYSNQPQHF
TGTGCCAGCTCACCATATAAGGTGACACAATATAGCAATCAGCCCCAGCATTTT
>TRBV7-2|-|TRBJ1-1|-
CASSFTGPNTEAFF
TGTGCCAGCAGCTTCACAGGGCCGAACACTGAAGCTTTCTTT
>TRBV20-1|TRBD1|TRBJ2-7|-
CSLDRVYEQYF
TGCAGCCTCGACAGGGTCTACGAGCAGTACTTC
>TRBV12-2|-|TRBJ2-7|-
CASRLEGQYF
TGTGCAAGTCGCTTAGAAGGGCAGTACTTC
>TRBV27|-|TRBJ2-3|once
CASSLGLTLVTDTQYF
TGTGCCAGCAGTCTTGGACTAACCTTGGTGACAGATACGCAGTATTTT
>TRBV28|-|TRBJ2-6|-
CASSFAWGGLDSGANVLTF
TGTGCCAGCAGTTTCGCATGGGGCGGGCTAGACTCTGGGGCCAACGTCCTGACTTTC
>TRBV6-5|TRBD2|TRBJ2-1|-
CASRRGNRGNEQFF
TGTGCCAGCAGGCGGGGGAACAGAGGCAATGAGCAGTTCTTC
>TRBV28|-|TRBJ1-1|-
CASSLGEGLDTEAFF
TGTGCCAGCAGTTTAGGTGAGGGTTTGGACACTGAAGCTTTCTTT
>TRBV11-2|-|TRBJ2-5|-
CASSWQGQQETQYF
TGTGCCAGCAGCTGGCAGGGGCAACAAGAGACCCAGTACTTC
>TRBV11-2|TRBD1|TRBJ1-2|-
CASSPQRTGGAAYGYTF
TGTGCCAGCAGCCCCCAACGTACAGGGGGCGCCGCCTATGGCTACACCTTC
>TRBV7-9|-|TRBJ1-1|once
CASSLVLGMNTEAFF
TGTGCCAGCAGCTTAGTTCTGGGGATGAACACTGAAGCTTTCTTT
>TRBV6-5|-|TRBJ1-5|few
CASSHDLEGQPQHF
TGTGCCAGCAGTCACGACCTGGAGGGTCAGCCCCAGCATTTT
>TRBV11-2|TRBD2|TRBJ2-1|-
CASSLELAGVRDEQFF
TGTGCCAGCAGCTTAGAACTAGCGGGAGTGAGGGATGAGCAGTTCTTC
>TRBV6-5|TRBD1|TRBJ1-1|-
CASRGQDNTEAFF
TGTGCCAGCAGGGGACAGGATAACACTGAAGCTTTCTTT
>TRBV4-1|-|TRBJ2-3|-
CASSTPTSTDTQYF
TGCGCCAGCAGCACCCCGACTAGCACAGATACGCAGTATTTT
>TRBV29-1|TRBD1|TRBJ2-1|once
CSARLGQGAGEQFF
TGCAGCGCCAGGCTGGGACAGGGGGCAGGTGAGCAGTTCTTC
>TRBV7-9|-|TRBJ2-5|few
CASSSGETQYF
TGTGCCAGCAGCTCGGGAGAGACCCAGTACTTC
>TRBV4-3|-|TRBJ2-3|-
CASSQFTSGSTDTQYF
TGCGCCAGCAGCCAATTTACAAGCGGGAGCACAGATACGCAGTATTTT
>TRBV10-1|TRBD1|TRBJ1-1|-
CASSETGDTEAFF
TGCGCCAGCAGTGAAACAGGGGACACTGAAGCTTTCTTT
>TRBV7-9|-|TRBJ2-7|-
CASSLEFASYEQYF
TGTGCCAGCAGCTTGGAGTTCGCAAGCTACGAGCAGTACTTC
>TRBV28|-|TRBJ2-1|once
CASRGSEYNEQFF
TGTGCCAGCAGGGGGAGCGAGTACAATGAGCAGTTCTTC
>TRBV7-9|-|TRBJ1-2|-
CASSEGLTGPLGYTF
TGTGCCAGCAGCGAAGGATTGACAGGCCCCCTAGGCTACACCTTC
>TRBV6-1|TRBD1|TRBJ1-2|-
CASSPQGAANNGYTF
TGTGCCAGCAGTCCACAGGGGGCGGCAAATAATGGCTACACCTTC
>TRBV25-1|-|TRBJ1-5|-
CASSSEYSNQPQHF
TGTGCCAGCAGTTCAGAGTATAGCAATCAGCCCCAGCATTTT
>TRBV29-1|-|TRBJ2-1|once
CSVEGYLRSYNEQFF
TGCAGCGTTGAAGGTTACTTACGCTCCTACAATGAGCAGTTCTTC
>TRBV5-1|TRBD2|TRBJ2-3|once
CASSFSGRNEDTQYF
TGCGCCAGCAGCTTTAGCGGGAGAAATGAAGATACGCAGTATTTT
>TRBV18|TRBD2|TRBJ2-3|-
CASSPRSGRVDTQYF
TGTGCCAGCTCACCAAGGAGCGGGAGGGTGGATACGCAGTATTTT
>TRBV2|-|TRBJ1-1|-
CASSEFGGFVTEAFF
TGTGCCAGCAGTGAATTCGGGGGGTTTGTTACTGAAGCTTTCTTT
>TRBV6-5|-|TRBJ2-7|-
CASSYSRQPPYEQYF
TGTGCCAGCAGTTACTCGAGACAACCACCCTACGAGCAGTACTTC
>TRBV15|-|TRBJ1-2|-
CATSRDTTSTGYTF
TGTGCCACCAGCAGAGATACAACCTCGACTGGCTACACCTTC